This T cell receptor beta chain originates from a study of shared clonotypes between healthy human individuals. The CDR3 spans 13 residues. J gave up 4 bases and V 8 bases, and 5 bases lay outside the gene matches. The germline V gene has CDR1 MNHEY and CDR2 SMNVEV (reference sequence). Naive CD8 cells comprised CD45RO-negative, CCR7-positively selected cells, excluding terminally differentiated effector memory CD45RA+ cells. TCRdb's table, derived via immunoSEQ multiplex PCR, lists solely in-frame clones and lacks some. The data show over 2,000,000 clones, with about 93% seen just once and approximately 1.6% held by the top ten.

Sequencing was performed on naive CD8+ T cells from PBMCs. This receptor was taken from a man younger than 35 in good health. Some clones in this sample may be carry-over from other donors' samples. This chain connects TRBV27 to TRBJ1-2, with 9 bases aligning to TRBD1. This chain's CDR3 is CASSDRGVYGYTF. The DNA for the CDR3 is TGTGCCAGCTCGGACAGGGGAGTCTATGGCTACACCTTC.